This TCR beta chain was sequenced during a study of T cells in Graves' hyperthyroidism and ophthalmopathy (dated by TCRdb to about 2019). A note on the overall study: Peripheral blood was sampled at the time of initial diagnosis, prior to any treatment. Prospective prediction of ophthalmopathy was tested in an independent validation cohort consisting of some 19 hyperthyroidism patients and approximately 16 patients who later progressed to ophthalmopathy. A discovery cohort of roughly 100 patients, roughly 45 with Graves' ophthalmopathy and over 55 with stable Graves' hyperthyroidism, was used to find distinguishing TCR V-J signatures. Following sampling, methimazole starting at 30 mg daily was given to hyperthyroidism patients, and high-dose intravenous methylprednisolone was given to ophthalmopathy patients. The paper reports TCR Vbeta CDR3 sequencing of some 140 peripheral blood samples: some 44 ophthalmopathy, under 80 hyperthyroidism and 17 progressor patients. In addition, the study compared T-cell repertoires in thyroid tissue and in blood from a handful of Graves' hyperthyroidism patients. For training and testing, the roughly 100 patients in the discovery cohort were randomly divided in a 7:3 ratio.

The TCR beta CDR3 regions were amplified from the RNA transcripts. The TCR CDR3 was subjected to a first round of RT-PCR using the HTBI primer set and the Qiagen OneStep RT-PCR kit. Libraries were constructed in a second round of multiplex PCR, after which size selection and purification were carried out. The libraries were sequenced on an Illumina HiSeq2000 using paired-end 100 bp reads. The original methods were these. Raw data were processed with SOAPnuke, discarding reads with adapters, uncalled bases, mean Phred below 15, or no exact constant-primer or identifier match. COPE v1.2.5 was used to merge the high-quality paired reads, and each unique nucleotide sequence was defined as a clonotype. MiTCR v1.1 was used to align clonotypes to the IMGT TRBV, TRBD and TRBJ reference segments. Only V-J combinations with frequency above 0.0001, covering about 99% of repertoires, were analysed. A TCS score was defined as the ratio of F50 (clonal expansion) to E x V (chaos), with BLOSUM62-based TCRdist applied between CDR3 peptides within each V-J. Welch's t-statistics and random forest reduced just over 500 V-J features to roughly 13, which were used in a naive Bayes classifier (R e1071). In-frame beta chains were kept once TCRdb had trimmed the public reads at Q25 with fastp and called clones with MiXCR. CDR3 protein duplicates are merged, each entry listing the most common genes and DNA. TCRdb's processing, not the authors', yielded these V and J calls. This sample holds around 580,000 distinct CDR3 sequences; over 15% were observed only once. The ten largest account for 18% of the sample.

This clonotype was detected a few times. The clone's antigen remains unknown. Nothing much larger sits one base from this clone, and base qualities are not available. At the junction V is shortened by 4 bases and J by 8 bases, with 11 bases in between. The CDR1 and CDR2 encoded by the germline V gene are SNHLY and FYNNEI. The CDR3 sequence holds 13 residues, the cysteine and phenylalanine included. Of all the DNA, just the CDR3 is kept, 39 bases in frame from base 1. Stable Graves' hyperthyroidism was defined as no progression to ophthalmopathy during 18 months of follow-up. The hyperthyroidism patients were between 18 and 65 years old and newly diagnosed, with a disease duration of less than 2 months. The study excluded patients with uncontrolled infections, other autoimmune diseases, pregnancy or lactation. Diagnoses were based on clinical symptoms, serum thyroxine and TRAb, thyroid ultrasound and orbital computed tomography. PBMCs were separated from about 10 ml of fresh peripheral blood using Ficoll-Paque density gradient centrifugation. Trizol reagent was used to extract total RNA, and RNA quality was then checked on an Agilent 2100 Bioanalyzer.

Study-wide findings and limitations: Sample size was not statistically predetermined, and blinding of investigators to group allocation was not performed. Most expanded thyroid clonotypes (frequency above 0.001) were also detected in blood, suggesting blood repertoires may reflect thyroid immune responses. Ophthalmopathy was separated from stable hyperthyroidism by a 13 V-J signature model, with roughly 88% sensitivity and approximately 81% specificity obtained in cross-validation and 80%/75% obtained in testing. In validation, progression to ophthalmopathy was predicted by the model with around 70% sensitivity and roughly 72% specificity, a median of about 6.4 months before onset.

Sequenced material: blood. The chain is assembled from TRBV2 and TRBJ1-4; possibly the D gene is TRBD1, per 6 matching bases. This receptor was taken from a woman between 18 and 29 years old with Graves' hyperthyroidism. The CDR3 reads CASSGGAREKLFF. The DNA reads TGTGCCAGCAGTGGGGGGGCGCGGGAAAAACTGTTTTTT.